The sequence of this T cell receptor beta chain was determined in a study of blood T cell repertoires in COVID-19. Study overall: Specimens from acute and convalescent COVID-19 originated in the United States, Italy and Spain. Sources were T cells, B-cell-depleted T cells, or PBMCs; the material itself was cDNA or gDNA.

Under the authors' procedure: Scientists estimated how many nucleated cells there were by amplifying reference gene primers. Assay used: immunoSEQ multiplex PCR; TCRdb lists only in-frame clones, some missing. That table is the source of V, J and clone size, and D and trimming were worked out from the DNA. The sample comprises some 150,000 clones, around 87% of which are singletons, and less than 2.5% rests with the top ten. This clone appeared a few times. The length of the CDR3 is 14 residues. Germline V gene lookup returns CDR1 SNHLY and CDR2 FYNNEI. Trimming shortened V by 11 bases and J by 1 base, and 15 bases separated the two germline ends.

The receptor was derived from a man in his fifties or sixties with active COVID-19. The specimen sequenced was peripheral blood. This chain joins TRBV2 and TRBJ2-1; a weak D match, TRBD1 (6 bases). The CDR3: CAGIKRGSYNEQFF. Written as DNA, the CDR3 is TGTGCCGGCATAAAAAGGGGGTCCTACAATGAGCAGTTCTTC.